This TCR beta chain was sequenced in a study of T cell responses to AZD1222 COVID-19 vaccine. Findings and caveats of the study: Clonal diversity was possibly underestimated; the donors were predominantly white British and more often female. The peak T cell response came first, and repertoires were sampled only after it.

This CDR3 region has 15 residues. The ends were cut back, 1 base at V and 6 bases at J, with 15 bases in the middle. Germline CDR1 is MDHEN and CDR2 is SYDVKM. Produced via immunoSEQ multiplex PCR; TCRdb's table is partial and in-frame only. The table records about 140,000 clones, approximately 89% of them present only once. A note on this clone: The antigen remains undetermined.

The sequence derives from an adult who received the AZD1222 COVID-19 vaccine. The sample in question was peripheral blood, obtained 28 days after the second AZD1222 dose. The chain couples TRBV28 to TRBJ1-1; maybe TRBD1 (5 bases). In DNA, the CDR3 is TGTGCCAGCAGTTTATATTTCTCGGGACCGCCTGAAGCTTTCTTT. It codes for CASSLYFSGPPEAFF.